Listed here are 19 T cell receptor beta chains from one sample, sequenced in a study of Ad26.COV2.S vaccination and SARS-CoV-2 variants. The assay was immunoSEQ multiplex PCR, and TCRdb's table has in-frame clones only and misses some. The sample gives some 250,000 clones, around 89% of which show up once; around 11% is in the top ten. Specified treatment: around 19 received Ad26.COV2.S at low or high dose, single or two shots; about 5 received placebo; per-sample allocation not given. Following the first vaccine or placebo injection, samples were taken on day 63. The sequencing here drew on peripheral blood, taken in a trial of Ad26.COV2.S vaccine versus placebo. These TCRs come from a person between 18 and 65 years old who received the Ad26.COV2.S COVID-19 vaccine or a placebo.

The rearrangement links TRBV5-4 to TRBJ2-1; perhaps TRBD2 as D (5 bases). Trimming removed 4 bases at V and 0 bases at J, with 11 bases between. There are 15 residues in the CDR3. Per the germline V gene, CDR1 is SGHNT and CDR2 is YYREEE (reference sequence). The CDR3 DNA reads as TGTGCCAGCAGCCCGGAAGGGAGCTCCTACAATGAGCAGTTCTTC. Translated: CASSPEGSSYNEQFF. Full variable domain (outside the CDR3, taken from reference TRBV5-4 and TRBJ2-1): ETGVTQSPTHLIKTRGQQVTLRCSSQSGHNTVSWYQQALGQGPQFIFQYYREEENGRGNFPPRFSGLQFPNYSSELNVNALELDDSALYLCASSPEGSSYNEQFFGPGTRLTVL.

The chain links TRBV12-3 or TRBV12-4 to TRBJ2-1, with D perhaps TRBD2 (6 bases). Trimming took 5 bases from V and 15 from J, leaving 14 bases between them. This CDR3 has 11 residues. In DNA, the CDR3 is TGTGCCAGCAGTGCCGGGACTCCGACGTTCTTC. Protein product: CASSAGTPTFF.

The CDR3 reads CASSSGRNSPLHF. In DNA form, the CDR3 reads TGTGCCAGCAGCTCGGGACGTAATTCACCCCTCCACTTT. V usage is TRBV12-3 or TRBV12-4 and J usage is TRBJ1-6, with D maybe TRBD1 (5 bases). The CDR3 extends over 13 amino acids. V was pared by 6 bases and J by 6 bases, with 9 bases between.

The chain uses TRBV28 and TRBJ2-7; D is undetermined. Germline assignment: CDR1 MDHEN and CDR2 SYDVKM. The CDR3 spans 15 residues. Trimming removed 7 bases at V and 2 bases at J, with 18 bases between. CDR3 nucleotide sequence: TGTGCCAGCAATAGTGAGGAAGAACGGGCCTACGAGCAGTACTTC. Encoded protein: CASNSEEERAYEQYF.

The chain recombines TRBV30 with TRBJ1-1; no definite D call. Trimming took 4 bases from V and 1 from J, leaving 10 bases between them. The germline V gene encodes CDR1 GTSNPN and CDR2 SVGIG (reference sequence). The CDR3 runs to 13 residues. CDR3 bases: TGTGCCTGGAAAATCCGACCGAACACTGAAGCTTTCTTT. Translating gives CAWKIRPNTEAFF.

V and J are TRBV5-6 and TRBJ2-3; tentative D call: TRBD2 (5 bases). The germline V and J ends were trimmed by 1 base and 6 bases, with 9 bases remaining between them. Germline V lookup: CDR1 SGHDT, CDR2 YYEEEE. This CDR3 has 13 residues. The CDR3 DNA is TGTGCCAGCAGCTTGCGACCGGGGGATACGCAGTATTTT. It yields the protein CASSLRPGDTQYF.

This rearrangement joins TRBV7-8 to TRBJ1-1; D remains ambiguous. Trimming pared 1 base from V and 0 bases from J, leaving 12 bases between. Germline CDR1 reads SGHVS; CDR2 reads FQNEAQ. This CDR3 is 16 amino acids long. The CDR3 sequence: CASSLGAKLLNTEAFF. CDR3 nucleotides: TGTGCCAGCAGCTTAGGGGCCAAGCTTTTGAACACTGAAGCTTTCTTT.

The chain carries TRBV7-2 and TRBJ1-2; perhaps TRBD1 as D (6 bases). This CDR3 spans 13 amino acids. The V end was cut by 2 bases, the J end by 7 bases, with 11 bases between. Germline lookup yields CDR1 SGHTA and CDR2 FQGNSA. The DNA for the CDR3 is TGTGCCAGCAGCTTAAGGGAAGGGGGTGGCTACACCTTC. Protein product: CASSLREGGGYTF.

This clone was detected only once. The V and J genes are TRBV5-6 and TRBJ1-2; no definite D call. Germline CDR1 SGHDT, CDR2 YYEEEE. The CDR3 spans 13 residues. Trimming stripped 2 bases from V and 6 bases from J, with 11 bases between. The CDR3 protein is CASSLGPLDGYTF. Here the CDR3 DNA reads TGTGCCAGCAGCTTAGGGCCTCTTGATGGCTACACCTTC.

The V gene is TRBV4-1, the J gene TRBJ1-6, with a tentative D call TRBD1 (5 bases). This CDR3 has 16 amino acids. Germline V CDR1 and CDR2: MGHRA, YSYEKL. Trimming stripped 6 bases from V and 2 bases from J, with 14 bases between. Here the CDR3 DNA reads TGCGCCAGCAGACTCGCCCAGGGTACCTATAATTCACCCCTCCACTTT. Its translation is CASRLAQGTYNSPLHF.

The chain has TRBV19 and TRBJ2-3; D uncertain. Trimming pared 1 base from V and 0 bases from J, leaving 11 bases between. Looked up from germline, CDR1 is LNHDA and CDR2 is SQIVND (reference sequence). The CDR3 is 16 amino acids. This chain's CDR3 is CASSIGRAGSTDTQYF. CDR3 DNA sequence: TGTGCCAGTAGTATAGGTCGAGCAGGCAGCACAGATACGCAGTATTTT.

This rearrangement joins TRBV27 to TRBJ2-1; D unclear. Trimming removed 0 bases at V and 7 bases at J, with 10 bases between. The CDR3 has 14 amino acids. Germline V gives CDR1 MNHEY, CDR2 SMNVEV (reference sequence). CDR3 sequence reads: CASSLSSLGNEQFF. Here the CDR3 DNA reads TGTGCCAGCAGTTTATCTTCGTTAGGGAATGAGCAGTTCTTC.

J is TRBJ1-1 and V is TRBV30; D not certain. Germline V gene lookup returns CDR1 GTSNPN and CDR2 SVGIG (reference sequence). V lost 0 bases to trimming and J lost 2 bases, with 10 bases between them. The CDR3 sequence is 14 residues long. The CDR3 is CAWSVRVSNTEAFF. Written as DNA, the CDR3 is TGTGCCTGGAGTGTACGGGTTTCAAACACTGAAGCTTTCTTT. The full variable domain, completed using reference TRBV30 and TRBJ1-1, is SQTIHQWPATLVQPVGSPLSLECTVEGTSNPNLYWYRQAAGRGLQLLFYSVGIGQISSEVPQNLSASRPQDRQFILSSKKLLLSDSGFYLCAWSVRVSNTEAFFGQGTRLTVV.

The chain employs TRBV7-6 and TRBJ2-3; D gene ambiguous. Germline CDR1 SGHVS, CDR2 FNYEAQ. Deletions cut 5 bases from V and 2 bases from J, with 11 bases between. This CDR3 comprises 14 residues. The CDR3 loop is CASSRLINTDTQYF. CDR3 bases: TGTGCCAGCAGCCGCCTGATCAACACAGATACGCAGTATTTT. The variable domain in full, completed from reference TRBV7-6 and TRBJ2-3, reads GAGVSQSPRYKVTKRGQDVALRCDPISGHVSLYWYRQALGQGPEFLTYFNYEAQQDKSGLPNDRFSAERPEGSISTLTIQRTEQRDSAMYRCASSRLINTDTQYFGPGTRLTVL.

The CDR3 protein is CASSLLLQGGYEQYF. The CDR3 nucleotides are TGTGCCAGCAGCCTCCTCCTTCAGGGGGGGTACGAGCAGTACTTC. This sequence joins TRBV7-2 and TRBJ2-7; D may match TRBD1 or TRBD2 (7 bases each). Germline-derived CDR1 and CDR2 are SGHTA and FQGNSA. The length of the CDR3 is 15 residues. The V gene lost 5 bases and the J gene lost 4 bases, with 18 bases spanning the gap.

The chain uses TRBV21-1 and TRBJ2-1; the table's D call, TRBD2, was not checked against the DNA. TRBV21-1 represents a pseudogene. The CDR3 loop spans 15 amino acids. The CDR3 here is CASSKRNVGGAPKFF. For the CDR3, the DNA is TGTGCCAGCAGCAAAAGGAATGTCGGGGGAGCCCCTAAGTTCTTC.

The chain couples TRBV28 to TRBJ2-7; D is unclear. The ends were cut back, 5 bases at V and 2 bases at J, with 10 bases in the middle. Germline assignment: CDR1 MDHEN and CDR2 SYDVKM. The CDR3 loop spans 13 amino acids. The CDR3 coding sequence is TGTGCCAGCAGTCCCGTATCTGCCTACGAGCAGTACTTC. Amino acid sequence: CASSPVSAYEQYF.

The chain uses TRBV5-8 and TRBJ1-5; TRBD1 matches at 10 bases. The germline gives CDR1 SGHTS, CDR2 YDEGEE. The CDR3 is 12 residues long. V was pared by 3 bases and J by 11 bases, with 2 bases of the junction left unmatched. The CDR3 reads CASSWTGGTQHF. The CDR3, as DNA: TGTGCCAGCAGCTGGACAGGGGGGACCCAGCATTTT.

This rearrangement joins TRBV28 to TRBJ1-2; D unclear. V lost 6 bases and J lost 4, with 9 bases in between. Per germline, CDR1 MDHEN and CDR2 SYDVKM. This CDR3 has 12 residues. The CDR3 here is CASSRDPYGYTF. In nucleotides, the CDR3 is TGTGCCAGCAGCCGAGACCCCTATGGCTACACCTTC.